This entry lists 17 T cell receptor beta chains sequenced from one sample in a study of early T cells in non-severe SARS-CoV-2 infection. TCRdb recomputed calls from the 5' RACE reads with MiXCR, one row per CDR3 protein. This repertoire shows 50,000 to 70,000 distinct CDR3 sequences, around an eighth found once; its top ten account for 1.4%. Material: whole blood. These receptors were taken from an adult who was a healthcare worker with PCR-confirmed SARS-CoV-2 infection or an uninfected control (not recorded which).

This clonotype was found a few times. The V call is TRBV2, the J call TRBJ2-5; possible D gene TRBD1, 6 bases. The V gene lost 3 bases and the J gene lost 4 bases, with 6 bases spanning the gap. Germline V gene data show CDR1 as SNHLY and CDR2 as FYNNEI. The CDR3 runs to 12 residues. This chain's CDR3 is CASSDRGETQYF. CDR3 bases: TGTGCCAGCAGTGACAGGGGAGAGACCCAGTACTTC.

The chain uses TRBV30 and TRBJ2-4, with D possibly being TRBD1 (5 bases). V was trimmed by 0 bases and J by 3 bases, leaving 21 bases between them. Germline CDR1 is GTSNPN and CDR2 is SVGIG (reference sequence). The length of the CDR3 is 18 residues. The chain's CDR3 is CAWSVPWGPTIGKNIQYF. DNA of the CDR3: TGTGCCTGGAGTGTACCGTGGGGCCCCACTATAGGCAAAAACATTCAGTACTTC. The variable domain in full, with the rest retrieved from reference TRBV30 and TRBJ2-4, is SQTIHQWPATLVQPVGSPLSLECTVEGTSNPNLYWYRQAAGRGLQLLFYSVGIGQISSEVPQNLSASRPQDRQFILSSKKLLLSDSGFYLCAWSVPWGPTIGKNIQYFGAGTRLSVL.

The chain joins TRBV5-4 to TRBJ2-1; 7 bases agree with TRBD2. The CDR3 totals 16 residues. CDR1 and CDR2 from the germline V gene are SGHNT and YYREEE (reference sequence). The trim removed 3 bases at V and 0 bases at J, leaving 6 bases unmatched. This CDR3 reads CASSSLAGNSYNEQFF. The CDR3 DNA follows: TGTGCCAGCAGCTCCTTAGCGGGTAACTCCTACAATGAGCAGTTCTTC.

The chain uses TRBV7-3 and TRBJ1-1; D is uncertain. Germline V gene data show CDR1 as SGHTA and CDR2 as FQGTGA. This CDR3 is 16 amino acids long. Trimming left V 5 bases short and J 1 base short, with 17 bases between. The CDR3 coding sequence is TGTGCCAGCAGCCCTCAGCCCGGGAGGCGGAACACTGAAGCTTTCTTT. Protein sequence: CASSPQPGRRNTEAFF.

The chain couples TRBV12-3 or TRBV12-4 to TRBJ2-2; a weak D match, TRBD2 (6 bases). V shed 7 bases and J shed 5 bases, with 14 bases lying between them. The CDR3 totals 14 residues. CDR3 protein: CASTEAGRTGELFF. The CDR3 coding sequence is TGTGCCAGCACCGAGGCAGGGAGGACCGGGGAGCTGTTTTTT.

This clonotype occurred many times. The rearrangement uses TRBV6-5 and TRBJ2-7, with TRBD1 identical over 7 bases. Germline V gene data show CDR1 as MNHEY and CDR2 as SVGAGI. The CDR3 totals 18 residues. The V and J ends lost 0 bases and 4 bases, in that order; junction bases with no gene match: 15. The CDR3, as DNA: TGTGCCAGCAGTTACTCGAGGGGGCTGCCGTTAGGGGGATACGAGCAGTACTTC. This sequence encodes CASSYSRGLPLGGYEQYF.

In this sample, this clonotype turned up many times. The chain couples TRBV10-3 to TRBJ2-1; 8 bases align to TRBD2. Germline CDR1 ENHRY, CDR2 SYGVKD. The CDR3 length is 17 residues. Losses at the gene ends were 3 bases for V and 7 bases for J; bases not matched to a gene: 14. The CDR3 here is CAISDSPSRGGANEQFF. The CDR3 coding sequence is TGTGCCATCAGTGATTCTCCGTCCCGGGGGGGGGCGAATGAGCAGTTCTTC.

The rearrangement uses TRBV6-5 and TRBJ2-2; the D gene is possibly TRBD2 (6 bases). The V and J ends lost 6 bases and 6 bases respectively, with 20 bases between them. Germline loops: CDR1 MNHEY, CDR2 SVGAGI. CDR3 length: 16 amino acids. The CDR3 reads CASSNLPSVGAGELFF. For the CDR3, the DNA is TGTGCCAGCAGCAACTTGCCTAGCGTAGGGGCCGGGGAGCTGTTTTTT.

This clonotype was observed at least ten times. The chain recombines TRBV11-2 with TRBJ2-2; D possibly corresponds to TRBD1 (6 bases). The CDR3 spans 16 residues. The V end was cut by 3 bases, the J end by 5 bases, with 16 bases between. Germline V gene data show CDR1 as SGHAT and CDR2 as FQNNGV. The CDR3 nucleotides are TGTGCCAGCAGCTTGCGACAGGAGATCGGGACCGGGGAGCTGTTTTTT. It is translated as CASSLRQEIGTGELFF.

This clonotype showed up just a few times. This chain joins TRBV7-3 and TRBJ2-5, with 9 bases lining up with TRBD2. The CDR3 sequence is 16 residues long. Germline CDR1 SGHTA, CDR2 FQGTGA. V was clipped by 4 bases and J by 1 base; unmatched bases: 7. In DNA, the CDR3 is TGTGCCAGCAGCTCCCACTCGCGGGGGGGCCAAGAGACCCAGTACTTC. The encoded protein is CASSSHSRGGQETQYF.

The chain is built from TRBV19 and TRBJ2-1, with TRBD2 identical over 10 bases. The junction had 4 bases not matched to a gene; V was cut back by 4 bases and J by 4 bases. This CDR3 has 15 amino acids. The V gene's germline CDR1 is LNHDA and CDR2 SQIVND (reference sequence). The CDR3 sequence: CASSTFSGGYNEQFF. In DNA form, the CDR3 reads TGTGCCAGTAGTACCTTTAGCGGGGGGTACAATGAGCAGTTCTTC. The full variable domain, with the rest looked up from reference TRBV19 and TRBJ2-1, is DGGITQSPKYLFRKEGQNVTLSCEQNLNHDAMYWYRQDPGQGLRLIYYSQIVNDFQKGDIAEGYSVSREKKESFPLTVTSAQKNPTAFYLCASSTFSGGYNEQFFGPGTRLTVL.

The chain joins TRBV13 to TRBJ1-1; D perhaps matches TRBD1 (6 bases). This CDR3 contains 16 residues. Trimming left V 5 bases short and J 0 bases short, with 16 bases between. Germline CDR1 and CDR2: PRHDT and FYEKMQ (reference sequence). CDR3 sequence: CASSPPQGPMNTEAFF. The CDR3 DNA sequence: TGTGCCAGCAGCCCCCCCCAGGGGCCGATGAACACTGAAGCTTTCTTT.

This clonotype turned up a few times. This chain uses TRBV6-1 with TRBJ2-7, with 9 bases lining up with TRBD1. The CDR3 totals 15 residues. In germline, CDR1 is MNHNS, CDR2 SASEGT. J lost 0 bases, V lost 5 bases, and 5 bases had no gene match. CDR3 residues: CASSRGTGSSYEQYF. As DNA, the CDR3 is TGTGCCAGCAGTCGTGGGACAGGGAGCTCCTACGAGCAGTACTTC.

The V and J genes are TRBV12-3 or TRBV12-4 and TRBJ2-2, with D tentatively TRBD1 (6 bases). This CDR3 spans 15 amino acids. V lost 5 bases, J lost 1 base, and 11 bases lay in between. CDR3 DNA sequence: TGTGCCAGCAGTCTATCGGGACAGAACACCGGGGAGCTGTTTTTT. Translated, it gives CASSLSGQNTGELFF.

This clonotype showed up just a few times. The CDR3 DNA reads TGTGCCAGCAGCATTGGGGGGTTCTCCTACGAGCAGTACTTC. The encoded protein is CASSIGGFSYEQYF. This chain joins TRBV9 and TRBJ2-7, with D perhaps TRBD2 (6 bases). The germline V and J ends were trimmed by 4 bases and 0 bases, with 11 bases remaining between them. This CDR3 has 14 residues. Germline assignment: CDR1 SGDLS and CDR2 YYNGEE.

This clonotype was seen ten or more times. The chain couples TRBV9 to TRBJ2-1; D not resolved. The V gene lost 4 bases and the J gene lost 10 bases, with 12 bases spanning the gap. This CDR3 spans 12 amino acids. Germline values: CDR1 SGDLS, CDR2 YYNGEE. The CDR3 DNA follows: TGTGCCAGCAGCCAAACACGTGGGGAGCAGTTCTTC. This codes for CASSQTRGEQFF. Full variable domain (remainder filled in from reference TRBV9 and TRBJ2-1): DSGVTQTPKHLITATGQRVTLRCSPRSGDLSVYWYQQSLDQGLQFLIQYYNGEERAKGNILERFSAQQFPDLHSELNLSSLELGDSALYFCASSQTRGEQFFGPGTRLTVL.

In this sample, this clonotype turned up many times. The V gene is TRBV15, the J gene TRBJ2-7; the match to TRBD1 covers 10 bases. This CDR3 spans 18 amino acids. The germline CDR1 and CDR2 sequences are LNHNV and YYDKDF (reference sequence). The V gene end was trimmed by 3 bases and the J gene end by 7 bases; junction bases not matched to a gene: 18. The CDR3: CATSSRWFFPGTGEEQYF. CDR3 DNA sequence: TGTGCCACCAGCAGTCGTTGGTTTTTCCCCGGGACAGGGGAAGAGCAGTACTTC.